These 8 T cell receptor beta chains originate from one sample sequenced in a study of blood T cell repertoires in COVID-19 (dated by TCRdb to the early 2020s). The method behind the library was the immunoSEQ multiplex PCR assay. The table was pulled from immuneACCESS by TCRdb, which kept in-frame rearrangements only. Such tables lose some clones; where checked, under half of the loss comes from unresolved V genes, and the rest has no known cause. The sample table lists about 97,000 clones, more than 75% of them with a count of one. The ten largest clones take up 15% to 19% of the sample. Sequencing was done on a sample of peripheral blood. The receptors shown here come from a human donor in a cohort sampled during active COVID-19.

A single count supports this clone. CDR3 region: CAWSREGNNQPQHF. The CDR3 DNA is TGTGCCTGGAGCCGGGAGGGGAATAATCAGCCCCAGCATTTT. V usage is TRBV30 and J usage is TRBJ1-5, with a weak D call TRBD1 (5 bases). The CDR3 covers 14 residues. With 3 bases removed from V and 4 bases from J, the gap between germline ends came to 13 bases. Germline lookup yields CDR1 GTSNPN and CDR2 SVGIG (reference sequence).

The chain has TRBV5-6 and TRBJ1-2, with 11 nucleotides matching TRBD1. There are 16 residues in the CDR3. V lost 3 bases and J lost 4; bases outside the gene matches: 8. Germline CDR1 reads SGHDT; CDR2 reads YYEEEE. CDR3 in DNA: TGTGCCAGCAGCTGGGGACAGGGGGGTTTGGGCTATGGCTACACCTTC. Protein product: CASSWGQGGLGYGYTF.

The chain carries TRBV5-1 and TRBJ2-2; TRBD2 agrees at 9 bases. Germline V gene lookup returns CDR1 SGHRS and CDR2 YFSETQ. J lost 4 bases, V lost 4 bases, and 14 bases had no gene match. This CDR3 has 18 amino acids. CDR3 residues: CASSPLSRTSAGTGELFF. Here the CDR3 DNA reads TGCGCCAGCAGCCCTCTGTCCCGGACTAGCGCCGGCACCGGGGAGCTGTTTTTT.

The chain uses TRBV7-2 and TRBJ2-7, with D possibly being TRBD1 (5 bases). CDR1 SGHTA and CDR2 FQGNSA come from the germline V gene. V lost 0 bases to trimming and J lost 3 bases, with 12 bases between them. The CDR3 totals 15 residues. This CDR3 is CASSLAPAGYYEQYF. In nucleotides, the CDR3 is TGTGCCAGCAGCTTAGCCCCAGCAGGGTACTACGAGCAGTACTTC. The variable domain in full, completed from reference TRBV7-2 and TRBJ2-7, reads GAGVSQSPSNKVTEKGKDVELRCDPISGHTALYWYRQSLGQGLEFLIYFQGNSAPDKSGLPSDRFSAERTGGSVSTLTIQRTQQEDSAVYLCASSLAPAGYYEQYFGPGTRLTVT.

The chain has TRBV2 and TRBJ1-1, with 8 bases matching TRBD1. With 8 bases clipped from V and 4 bases from J, the junction kept 9 bases outside the gene matches. The CDR3 consists of 14 residues. Germline lookup yields CDR1 SNHLY and CDR2 FYNNEI. CDR3 sequence: CASRETGVATEAFF. In DNA, the CDR3 is TGTGCCAGCCGGGAGACAGGGGTGGCCACTGAAGCTTTCTTT.

This chain uses TRBV3-1 (or the pseudogene TRBV3-2) with TRBJ1-2, with D tentatively TRBD1 (5 bases). The CDR3 extends over 16 amino acids. V lost 4 bases, J lost 5 bases, and 20 bases lay in between. CDR1 and CDR2 from the germline V gene are LGHDT and YNNKEL (reference sequence). The CDR3 sequence: CASSPQAGTFGYGYTF. The CDR3, as DNA: TGTGCCAGCAGCCCCCAGGCGGGGACCTTTGGGTATGGCTACACCTTC.

This chain links TRBV7-2 with TRBJ1-2; D might be TRBD1 (5 bases). V lost 2 bases and J lost 0, with 19 bases in between. There are 18 residues in the CDR3. The germline V gene has CDR1 SGHTA and CDR2 FQGNSA. CDR3 residues: CASSLIGNGGAPNYGYTF. The CDR3, as DNA: TGTGCCAGCAGCTTAATTGGGAACGGGGGAGCACCTAACTATGGCTACACCTTC.

The rearrangement uses TRBV2 and TRBJ1-1; D is perhaps TRBD1 (6 bases). The CDR3 runs 15 residues. Germline V gene data show CDR1 as SNHLY and CDR2 as FYNNEI. Trimming removed 6 bases at V and 0 bases at J, with 14 bases between. CDR3 in amino acids: CASRAARGMNTEAFF. CDR3 in DNA: TGTGCCAGCAGGGCGGCGAGGGGGATGAACACTGAAGCTTTCTTT.